This T cell receptor (beta chain) stems from a study of T cells in Graves' hyperthyroidism and ophthalmopathy. Germline loops: CDR1 SGHRS, CDR2 YFSETQ. After removal of 4 bases from V and 9 bases from J, the junction contained 13 bases not matched to a gene. The CDR3 runs to 15 residues. There are many counts of this clonotype. Amplified TCR beta CDR3 regions derived from RNA transcripts. First-round RT-PCR with HTBI primers amplified the TCR CDR3 region. TCRdb used MiXCR to reprocess the multiplex PCR reads, holding one entry per CDR3 protein. The sample lists fewer than 750,000 distinct CDR3 sequences, roughly 15% seen once, with about an eighth in the top ten.

Sequences were obtained from blood. V gene TRBV5-1 combines with J gene TRBJ2-1; 7 bases match TRBD1. The sequence came from a woman aged 45-60 years with Graves' ophthalmopathy. In DNA, the CDR3 is TGCGCCAGCAGCACCAACAGGGGTACCATCGGTGAGCAGTTCTTC. Translating it yields CASSTNRGTIGEQFF.